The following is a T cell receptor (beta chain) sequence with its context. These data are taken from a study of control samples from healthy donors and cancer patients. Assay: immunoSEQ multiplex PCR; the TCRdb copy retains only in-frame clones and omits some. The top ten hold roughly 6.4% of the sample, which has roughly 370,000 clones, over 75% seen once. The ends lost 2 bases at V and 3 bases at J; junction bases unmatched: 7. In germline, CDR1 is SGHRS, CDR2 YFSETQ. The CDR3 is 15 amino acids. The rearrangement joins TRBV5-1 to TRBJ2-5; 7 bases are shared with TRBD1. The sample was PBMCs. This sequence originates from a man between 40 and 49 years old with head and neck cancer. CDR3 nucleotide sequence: TGCGCCAGCAGCTTTCAGGGGGTGGTGGAAGAGACCCAGTACTTC. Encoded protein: CASSFQGVVEETQYF.